Below, one TCR beta chain is given with its context. What it recognizes is unknown. This sample was taken from a study of human T cells and chemical hapten exposure. For the study at large: Sensitization applied 2% DPC to about 2 cm by about 2 cm of upper inner arm skin.

Time point given: patch test 1, 2 weeks after DPC sensitization. Documented treatment: therapeutic diphenylcyclopropenone sensitization with weekly scalp DPC. This CDR3 contains 12 residues. Germline-derived CDR1 and CDR2 are SQVTM and ANQGSEA. V gave up 7 bases and J gave up 2 bases; unmatched junction bases: 3. MiXCR, applied by TCRdb to the RACE reads, yields one record per CDR3 protein. The table records over 85,000 distinct CDR3 sequences, 9.5% to 15% of them present only once. Study-wide points: Patch test score was positively correlated with the counts of TCRs that had expanded at PT1.

The source is a woman between 35 and 50 years old with alopecia areata. Some clones in this sample may be carry-over from other donors' samples. The sample consisted of whole blood, taken in connection with sensitization to the hapten diphenylcyclopropenone (DPC). The rearrangement uses TRBV29-1 and TRBJ2-7, with TRBD1 matching over 9 bases. The CDR3 sequence is CSAWDRAYEQYF. CDR3 coding DNA: TGCAGCGCCTGGGACAGGGCCTACGAGCAGTACTTC.